This T cell receptor beta chain was captured in a study of T cell responses to AZD1222 COVID-19 vaccine. The method was immunoSEQ multiplex PCR; TCRdb's version includes in-frame clones alone and lacks a portion of them. The profile shows 90,000 to 150,000 clones, 88% of them singletons. V shed 2 bases and J shed 8 bases, with 12 bases lying between them. Germline values: CDR1 KGHSH, CDR2 LQKENI. The CDR3 sequence is 13 residues long. This clonotype was sampled from an adult in good health. The specimen was peripheral blood, collected on day 0 of AZD1222 vaccination. The V and J genes are TRBV18 and TRBJ1-2; the D gene is possibly TRBD1 (5 bases). CDR3 sequence (DNA): TGTGCCAGCTCACCAGCGGGGACTTGGGGCTACACCTTC. It specifies CASSPAGTWGYTF.